One sample yielded the 30 T cell receptor beta chains listed below, sequenced in a study of blood T cells in healthy people across ages. Through a sample-barcoded 5' primer and a J-beta primer mix, a second PCR was run for roughly 7 to 12 cycles. TCRdb fed the 5' RACE reads into MiXCR, producing one record per CDR3 protein. The table shows some 1.4 million distinct CDR3 sequences, with approximately 38% occurring only once. Sequencing was done on a sample of blood. The receptors come from a young woman in good health.

The V call is TRBV10-3, the J call TRBJ2-7; 7 bases are shared with TRBD2. The CDR3 sequence is 17 residues long. Germline values: CDR1 ENHRY, CDR2 SYGVKD. The V gene end was trimmed by 0 bases and the J gene end by 6 bases; junction bases not matched to a gene: 14. The CDR3 DNA follows: TGTGCCATCAGTGAGTCCGGGACTATGGTTCTCCTACGCGAGCAGTACTTC. It specifies CAISESGTMVLLREQYF.

The chain combines TRBV7-6 with TRBJ2-4, with 7 bases aligning to TRBD1. This CDR3 contains 18 residues. The trim removed 5 bases at V and 0 bases at J, leaving 13 bases unmatched. Germline CDR1 and CDR2: SGHVS and FNYEAQ. CDR3: CASSENPRDSLAKNIQYF. The CDR3 DNA sequence: TGTGCCAGCAGCGAAAATCCTCGGGACAGCCTAGCCAAAAACATTCAGTACTTC.

The genes are TRBV28 and TRBJ2-5; the match to TRBD1 covers 9 bases. Matching the DNA end better, TRBJ2-7 makes the J call doubtful. The CDR3 spans 16 residues. From germline, CDR1 is MDHEN and CDR2 SYDVKM. DNA of the CDR3: TGTGCCAGCAGTTTCGGGGCGGGACAGGGAACCTACGAGCAGTACTTC. Translation: CASSFGAGQGTYEQYF.

The rearrangement joins TRBV6-6 to TRBJ2-4; 12 bases align to TRBD2. Germline V gene data show CDR1 as MNHNY and CDR2 as SVGAGI (reference sequence). V lost 0 bases and J lost 12; bases outside the gene matches: 9. The length of the CDR3 is 16 residues. CDR3 sequence: CASSYSPSGGGYDQYF. The CDR3 DNA follows: TGTGCCAGCAGTTACTCGCCTAGCGGGGGGGGGTACGATCAGTACTTC.

In this sample, this clonotype turned up a few times. The J gene is TRBJ1-4, the V gene TRBV20-1, with D possibly being TRBD1 (6 bases). Trimming removed 0 bases from V and 0 bases from J, with 11 bases in between. The germline V gene encodes CDR1 DFQATT and CDR2 SNEGSKA (reference sequence). The CDR3 runs to 16 residues. The chain's CDR3 is CSARDLRTATNEKLFF. The DNA for the CDR3 is TGCAGTGCTAGAGATCTCAGGACAGCAACTAATGAAAAACTGTTTTTT.

The gene calls are TRBV2 and TRBJ1-1; D is unresolved. V was cut by 3 bases and J by 6 bases, with 11 bases left in between. The germline gives CDR1 SNHLY, CDR2 FYNNEI. CDR3 length: 13 amino acids. This CDR3 is CASSDPRESEAFF. Here the CDR3 DNA reads TGTGCCAGCAGTGACCCGAGGGAATCTGAAGCTTTCTTT.

The CDR3 spells CASSTALNDYEQYF. The CDR3 DNA is TGTGCCAGCAGCACAGCCTTGAACGACTACGAGCAGTACTTC. The gene calls are TRBV27 and TRBJ2-7; D is unresolved. This CDR3 region has 14 residues. The V and J ends lost 6 bases and 3 bases respectively, with 15 bases between them. CDR1 is MNHEY and CDR2 is SMNVEV in the germline V gene (reference sequence).

V usage is TRBV27 and J usage is TRBJ2-3; the D gene is possibly TRBD2 (7 bases). Germline CDR1 and CDR2: MNHEY and SMNVEV (reference sequence). There are 17 residues in the CDR3. Trimming cost V 7 bases and J 5 bases, with 25 bases left between them. The CDR3 loop is CASTGNGGGAVVDTQYF. The CDR3 coding sequence is TGTGCCAGCACAGGAAATGGGGGGGGGGCCGTTGTAGATACGCAGTATTTT.

This clonotype was detected only a few times. The chain joins TRBV20-1 to TRBJ2-1, with D hard to call. The ends were cut back, 3 bases at V and 8 bases at J, with 5 bases in the middle. CDR3 size: 10 residues. Germline V gene sequence: CDR1 DFQATT, CDR2 SNEGSKA (reference sequence). DNA of the CDR3: TGCAGTGCTAGGGTTGATGAGCAGTTCTTC. Translating it yields CSARVDEQFF.

The table lists this clonotype with a few counts. V gene TRBV20-1 combines with J gene TRBJ2-7; D remains ambiguous. V was pared by 6 bases and J by 3 bases, with 15 bases between. The CDR3 totals 13 residues. Germline V gene data show CDR1 as DFQATT and CDR2 as SNEGSKA (reference sequence). CDR3 sequence reads: CSASRPANYEQYF. The DNA of the CDR3 is TGCAGTGCCTCACGACCTGCAAACTACGAGCAGTACTTC.

This clonotype has ten or more counts. This CDR3 reads CASHDVQSGYTF. The CDR3 region has the DNA TGCGCCAGCCACGACGTCCAGAGTGGCTACACCTTC. The chain combines TRBV5-1 with TRBJ1-2; D call uncertain. CDR1 and CDR2 from the germline V gene are SGHRS and YFSETQ. V was clipped by 7 bases and J by 7 bases, with 14 bases between them. The CDR3 sequence is 12 residues long.

J is TRBJ1-5 and V is TRBV29-1; D may be TRBD1 (6 bases). Per the germline V gene, CDR1 is SQVTM and CDR2 is ANQGSEA. This CDR3 has 14 residues. The ends were cut back, 4 bases at V and 2 bases at J, with 12 bases in the middle. CDR3 protein: CSVVYPGGNQPQHF. CDR3 nucleotide sequence: TGCAGCGTTGTGTATCCAGGGGGCAATCAGCCCCAGCATTTT.

This clonotype was picked up a small number of times. This chain uses TRBV20-1 with TRBJ2-1; TRBD1 matches 7 bases. The germline V gene has CDR1 DFQATT and CDR2 SNEGSKA (reference sequence). V shed 6 bases, J shed 4 bases, and the junction held 6 bases outside the gene matches. The CDR3 consists of 13 residues. The CDR3 sequence: CSALDRKYNEQFF. CDR3 in DNA: TGCAGTGCCCTGGACAGGAAATACAATGAGCAGTTCTTC.

The V gene is TRBV4-2, the J gene TRBJ2-7, with no clear D. This CDR3 is built from 15 residues. The germline V gene encodes CDR1 LGHNA and CDR2 YNFKEQ. V was clipped by 1 base and J by 0 bases, with 10 bases between them. The CDR3 coding sequence is TGTGCCAGCAGCCAAGTATACGAGTTCTCCTACGAGCAGTACTTC. It encodes CASSQVYEFSYEQYF.

This clonotype was detected only a few times. This chain links TRBV28 with TRBJ2-3, with TRBD2 identical over 9 bases. Trimming took 11 bases from V and 4 from J; bases not matched to a gene: 4. Per germline, CDR1 MDHEN and CDR2 SYDVKM. The CDR3 spans 12 residues. CDR3 amino acids: CAAGGIADTQYF. The CDR3 nucleotides read TGTGCCGCGGGGGGGATTGCAGATACGCAGTATTTT.

The V call is TRBV7-2, the J call TRBJ2-7; TRBD2 is a possible D gene (6 bases). This CDR3 is 13 amino acids long. The germline V and J ends were trimmed by 6 bases and 2 bases, with 11 bases remaining between them. The V gene's germline CDR1 is SGHTA and CDR2 FQGNSA. The CDR3, as DNA: TGTGCCAGCAGTCATAGCGGACCCTACGAGCAGTACTTC. It is translated as CASSHSGPYEQYF. The full variable domain, rest sourced from reference TRBV7-2 and TRBJ2-7, is GAGVSQSPSNKVTEKGKDVELRCDPISGHTALYWYRQSLGQGLEFLIYFQGNSAPDKSGLPSDRFSAERTGGSVSTLTIQRTQQEDSAVYLCASSHSGPYEQYFGPGTRLTVT.

This rearrangement joins TRBV27 to TRBJ2-1, with D perhaps TRBD2 (6 bases). Germline assignment: CDR1 MNHEY and CDR2 SMNVEV (reference sequence). There are 17 residues in the CDR3. Trimming removed 5 bases at V and 10 bases at J, with 27 bases between. Written as DNA, the CDR3 is TGTGCCAGCAGTACTAGGACCGGAGGCGGGAATACCTACGAGCAGTTCTTC. It encodes CASSTRTGGGNTYEQFF.

The V call is TRBV11-2, the J call TRBJ1-6, with a tentative D call TRBD1 (6 bases). V gave up 2 bases and J gave up 10 bases, with 21 bases separating them. The CDR3 runs 17 residues. Germline V gives CDR1 SGHAT, CDR2 FQNNGV. Written as DNA, the CDR3 is TGTGCCAGCAGCTTACGGACGGCAGGGGAATTGCGATCACCCCTCCACTTT. This codes for CASSLRTAGELRSPLHF.

V gene TRBV20-1 combines with J gene TRBJ2-7, with 14 bases identical to TRBD2. Per germline, CDR1 DFQATT and CDR2 SNEGSKA (reference sequence). The V gene end was trimmed by 6 bases and the J gene end by 4 bases; junction bases not matched to a gene: 20. This CDR3 has 19 residues. CDR3 DNA: TGCAGTGCCAGGGCTTCCGCGGGACTAGCGGGAGTTCGGAGTTACGAGCAGTACTTC. Translated, it gives CSARASAGLAGVRSYEQYF.

This sequence joins TRBV20-1 and TRBJ2-7, with D perhaps TRBD2 (5 bases). This CDR3 comprises 13 residues. With 3 bases removed from V and 0 bases from J, the gap between germline ends came to 9 bases. Looked up from germline, CDR1 is DFQATT and CDR2 is SNEGSKA (reference sequence). In nucleotides, the CDR3 is TGCAGTGCTAGCGGGAACAACTCCTACGAGCAGTACTTC. Residues: CSASGNNSYEQYF.

This clonotype was found a few times. This chain links TRBV27 with TRBJ1-2; 7 bases fit TRBD1. J was trimmed by 8 bases and V by 4 bases; bases with no gene match: 4. The CDR3 is made up of 12 amino acids. Looked up from germline, CDR1 is MNHEY and CDR2 is SMNVEV (reference sequence). The CDR3 DNA follows: TGTGCCAGCAGTTCGACAGGGCGCGGCTACACCTTC. As protein: CASSSTGRGYTF.

This clonotype appeared many times. The chain joins TRBV12-3 or TRBV12-4 to TRBJ2-1; D is unresolved. The CDR3 covers 11 residues. V lost 7 bases, J lost 6 bases, and 7 bases lay in between. The CDR3 region has the DNA TGTGCCAGCACCCTGGGCAATGAGCAGTTCTTC. It yields the protein CASTLGNEQFF.

CDR3: CASSYQREWNEQFF. The CDR3 nucleotides are TGTGCCAGCAGTTACCAGCGGGAGTGGAATGAGCAGTTCTTC. The chain couples TRBV6-5 to TRBJ2-1; 8 nucleotides align to TRBD2. From germline, CDR1 is MNHEY and CDR2 SVGAGI. The V segment lost 2 bases and the J segment 7 bases; nucleotides outside the gene matches: 4. This CDR3 spans 14 amino acids.

The genes are TRBV7-9 and TRBJ2-5; D ambiguous. The germline V and J ends were trimmed by 7 bases and 1 base, with 10 bases remaining between them. This CDR3 comprises 13 residues. In germline, CDR1 is SEHNR, CDR2 FQNEAQ (reference sequence). The CDR3 nucleotides read TGTGCCAGCATCCACTCTGGCCAAGAGACCCAGTACTTC. Translating gives CASIHSGQETQYF.

The chain has TRBV6-6 and TRBJ2-2, with 7 bases fitting TRBD1. Germline V lookup: CDR1 MNHNY, CDR2 SVGAGI (reference sequence). V lost 2 bases and J lost 0; bases outside the gene matches: 0. The CDR3 is 15 residues long. The CDR3: CASSYGTANTGELFF. CDR3 bases: TGTGCCAGCAGTTACGGGACAGCGAACACCGGGGAGCTGTTTTTT.

The chain is built from TRBV6-1 and TRBJ2-1; 7 bases match TRBD2. The germline gives CDR1 MNHNS, CDR2 SASEGT. CDR3 size: 18 residues. The trim removed 3 bases at V and 0 bases at J, leaving 11 bases unmatched. DNA for the CDR3: TGTGCCAGCAGTGAGCCCCGGGAGGCGCTGAGCTCCTACAATGAGCAGTTCTTC. Translating gives CASSEPREALSSYNEQFF.

The V and J genes are TRBV4-1 and TRBJ2-2; 7 bases are a match to TRBD1. Germline values: CDR1 MGHRA, CDR2 YSYEKL. The J segment lost 0 bases and the V segment lost 11 bases, leaving 9 bases of the junction unmatched. This CDR3 has 15 residues. Here the CDR3 DNA reads TGCGCCGGGTCTTCCGGGACAGCGAACACCGGGGAGCTGTTTTTT. Translated: CAGSSGTANTGELFF.

This clonotype was picked up a small number of times. V is TRBV6-1 and J is TRBJ2-3; no firm D call. CDR3 length: 13 residues. CDR1 is MNHNS and CDR2 is SASEGT in the germline V gene. The V and J ends lost 7 bases and 2 bases respectively, with 10 bases between them. The CDR3 loop reads CASTETDTDTQYF. The CDR3 DNA follows: TGTGCCAGCACAGAAACGGACACAGATACGCAGTATTTT.

The chain is built from TRBV10-3 and TRBJ1-1; D unresolved. This CDR3 has 14 residues. The germline V and J ends were trimmed by 8 bases and 0 bases, with 13 bases remaining between them. Per the germline V gene, CDR1 is ENHRY and CDR2 is SYGVKD. The CDR3 region has the DNA TGTGCCATCCACGATCCGGGCCTGAACACTGAAGCTTTCTTT. Amino acids: CAIHDPGLNTEAFF.

Worth noting for this clonotype: Just one base apart from a much larger clone, this may be a read error. CDR3 DNA: TGTGCCAGCAGCCCAACTATAGTGGGGAATGAGCAGTTCTTC. Translating it yields CASSPTIVGNEQFF. V usage is TRBV7-2 and J usage is TRBJ2-1, with D unresolved. This CDR3 spans 14 amino acids. Trimming stripped 5 bases from V and 7 bases from J, with 15 bases between. Germline V gene data show CDR1 as SGHTA and CDR2 as FQGNSA. Drawing the rest from reference TRBV7-2 and TRBJ2-1, the complete variable domain is GAGVSQSPSNKVTEKGKDVELRCDPISGHTALYWYRQSLGQGLEFLIYFQGNSAPDKSGLPSDRFSAERTGGSVSTLTIQRTQQEDSAVYLCASSPTIVGNEQFFGPGTRLTVL.